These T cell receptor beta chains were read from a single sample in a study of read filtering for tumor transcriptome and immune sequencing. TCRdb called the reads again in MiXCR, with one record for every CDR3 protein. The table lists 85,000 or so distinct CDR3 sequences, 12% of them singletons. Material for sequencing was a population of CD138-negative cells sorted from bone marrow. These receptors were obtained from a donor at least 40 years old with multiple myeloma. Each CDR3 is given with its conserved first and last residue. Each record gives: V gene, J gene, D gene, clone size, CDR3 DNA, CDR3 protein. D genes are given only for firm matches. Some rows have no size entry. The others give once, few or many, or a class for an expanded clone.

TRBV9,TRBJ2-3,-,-,TGTGCCAGCAGCGATAGCGGAGCCACCACAGATACGCAGTATTTT,CASSDSGATTDTQYF
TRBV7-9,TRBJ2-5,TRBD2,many,TGTGCCAGCAGCCAGACTAGCGACCAAGAGACCCAGTACTTC,CASSQTSDQETQYF
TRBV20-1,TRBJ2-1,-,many,TGCAGTGCTTATGATGGGGTAGGGCATGGGACGGATGAGCAGTTCTTC,CSAYDGVGHGTDEQFF
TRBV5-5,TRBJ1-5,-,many,TGTGCCAGCAGCCCTGGTGGGGAGGGCAATCAGCCCCAGCATTTT,CASSPGGEGNQPQHF
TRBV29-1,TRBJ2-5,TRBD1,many,TGCAGCGTTGAAATTTGGGGCACAGCCGGGACAGGGAGAGAGACCCAGTACTTC,CSVEIWGTAGTGRETQYF
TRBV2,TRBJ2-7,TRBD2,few,TGTGCCAGCAGTGAAGAAGCGGGACCTTTCTACGAGCAGTACTTC,CASSEEAGPFYEQYF
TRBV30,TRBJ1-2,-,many,TGTGCCTGGAAAAATAGCGCGGCGGCGGCGGGGTGTCCCGCCTTC,CAWKNSAAAAGCPAF
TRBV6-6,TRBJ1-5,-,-,TGTGCCAGCAGCGGCGGCAATCAGCCCCAGCATTTT,CASSGGNQPQHF
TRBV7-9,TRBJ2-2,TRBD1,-,TGTGCCAGCAGCTCAAACAGGGGGACGAGCACCGGGGAGCTGTTTTTT,CASSSNRGTSTGELFF
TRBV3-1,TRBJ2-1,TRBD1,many,TGTGCCAGCAGCTCCGGGACAGGTCAGTTCTTC,CASSSGTGQFF
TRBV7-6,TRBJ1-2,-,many,TGTGCCAGCAGCTCCGGCAGAAACTATGGCTACACCTTC,CASSSGRNYGYTF
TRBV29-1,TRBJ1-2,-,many,TGCAGCGTTGAAGAGGGGGGCAACTATGGCTACACCTTC,CSVEEGGNYGYTF
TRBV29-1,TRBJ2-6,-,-,TGCAGCGTTGAATCTCGTGGGGACGGGGCGTCTGGGGCCAACGTCCTGACTTTC,CSVESRGDGASGANVLTF
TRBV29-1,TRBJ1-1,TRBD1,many,TGCAGCGTACGGGGACAGCCGTTAACTGAAGCTTTCTTT,CSVRGQPLTEAFF
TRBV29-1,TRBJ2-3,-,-,TGCAGCATCAAGGGTGGCGAGAGGGCCATATCCACAGATACGCAGTATTTT,CSIKGGERAISTDTQYF
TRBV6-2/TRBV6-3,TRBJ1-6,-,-,TGTGCCAGCAGCGCCATTGCGAAGGACCTAAGGAATTCACCCCTCCACTTT,CASSAIAKDLRNSPLHF
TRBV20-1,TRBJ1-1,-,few,TGCAGTGCTGGGAGGGGGAGGGTTGAAGCTTTCTTT,CSAGRGRVEAFF
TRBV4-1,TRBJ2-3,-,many,TGCGCCAGCAGCCTACTCTTTAGGGCAGATACGCAGTATTTT,CASSLLFRADTQYF
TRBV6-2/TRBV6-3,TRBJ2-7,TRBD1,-,TGTGCCAGCAGTTCTAGCTTGACAGGGCGTCGGAACGAGCAGTACTTC,CASSSSLTGRRNEQYF
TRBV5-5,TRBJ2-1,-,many,TGTGCCAGCAGCTTAGACATCTCCTACAATGAGCAGTTCTTC,CASSLDISYNEQFF